Here is one T cell receptor (beta chain) with its context. The antigen is undetermined. CDR3 length equals 15 residues. The V gene end was trimmed by 3 bases and the J gene end by 6 bases; junction bases not matched to a gene: 8. The germline V gene encodes CDR1 SGHRS and CDR2 YFSETQ. Original analysis: A productive frequency of 2.59 x 10-5 was the lowest detectable. This table comes from immunoSEQ multiplex PCR, and its TCRdb copy is limited to in-frame clones, with some not included. V and J calls and clone size are as listed in that table; D and trimming were resolved from the DNA. The repertoire holds some 21,000 clones, with approximately 75% as singletons. This sample is drawn from a study of STAT5B mutations in CD4+ large granular lymphocyte leukemia. Study overall: Healthy donors showed HLA-associated enrichment of the CDR3 'QG' motif.

Study-wide findings and caveats: Top patient clones used TRBV06 genes more often: 8/27 versus 2/35 in controls.

Sequenced material: CD4+ T cells from blood buffy coats. The rearrangement joins TRBV5-1 to TRBJ2-4; TRBD2 agrees at 8 bases. This TCR came from a human donor in good health. The CDR3 here is CASSSDTRGGNIQYF. The CDR3 DNA sequence: TGCGCCAGCAGCTCGGACACCCGGGGGGGAAACATTCAGTACTTC.